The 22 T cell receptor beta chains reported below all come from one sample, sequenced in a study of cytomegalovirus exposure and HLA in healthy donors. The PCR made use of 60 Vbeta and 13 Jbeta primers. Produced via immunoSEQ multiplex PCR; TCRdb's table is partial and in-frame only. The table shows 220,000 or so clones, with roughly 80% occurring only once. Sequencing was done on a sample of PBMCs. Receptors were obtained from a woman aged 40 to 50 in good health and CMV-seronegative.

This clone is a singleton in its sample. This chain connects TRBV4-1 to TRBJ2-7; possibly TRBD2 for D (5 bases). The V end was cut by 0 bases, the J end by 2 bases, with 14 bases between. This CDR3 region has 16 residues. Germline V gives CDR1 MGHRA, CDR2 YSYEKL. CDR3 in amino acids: CASSQDYGRRTYEQYF. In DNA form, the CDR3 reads TGCGCCAGCAGCCAAGATTATGGGCGGAGGACCTACGAGCAGTACTTC.

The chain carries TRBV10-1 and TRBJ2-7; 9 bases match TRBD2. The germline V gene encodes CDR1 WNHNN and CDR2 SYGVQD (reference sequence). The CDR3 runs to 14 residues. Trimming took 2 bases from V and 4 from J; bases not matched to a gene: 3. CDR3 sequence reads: CASSEGLARYEQYF. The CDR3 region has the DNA TGCGCCAGCAGTGAGGGACTAGCGCGGTACGAGCAGTACTTC.

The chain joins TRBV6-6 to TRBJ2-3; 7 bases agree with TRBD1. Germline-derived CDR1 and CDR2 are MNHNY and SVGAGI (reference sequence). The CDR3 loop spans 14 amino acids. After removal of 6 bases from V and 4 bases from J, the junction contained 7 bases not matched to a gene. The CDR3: CASRKDRAADTQYF. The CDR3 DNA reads TGTGCCAGCAGGAAAGACAGGGCAGCAGATACGCAGTATTTT.

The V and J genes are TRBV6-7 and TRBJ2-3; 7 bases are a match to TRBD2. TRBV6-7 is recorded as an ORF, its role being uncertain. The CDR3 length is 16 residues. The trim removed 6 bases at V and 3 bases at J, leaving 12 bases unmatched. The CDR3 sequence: CASSPGGEVKTDTQYF. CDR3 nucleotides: TGTGCCAGCAGCCCTGGGGGGGAAGTTAAAACAGATACGCAGTATTTT.

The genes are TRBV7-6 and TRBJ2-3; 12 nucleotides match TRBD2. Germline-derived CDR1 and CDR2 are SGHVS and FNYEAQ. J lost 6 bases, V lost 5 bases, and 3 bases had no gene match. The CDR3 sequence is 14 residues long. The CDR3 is CASSLGLAGDTQYF. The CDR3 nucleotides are TGTGCCAGCAGCCTGGGACTAGCGGGTGATACGCAGTATTTT.

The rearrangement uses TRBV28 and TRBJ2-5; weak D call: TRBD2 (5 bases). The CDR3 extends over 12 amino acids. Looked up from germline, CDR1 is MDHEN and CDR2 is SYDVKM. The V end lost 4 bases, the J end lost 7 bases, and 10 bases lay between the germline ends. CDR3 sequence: CASSSEGRTQYF. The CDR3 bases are TGTGCCAGCAGTTCCGAGGGTAGGACCCAGTACTTC.

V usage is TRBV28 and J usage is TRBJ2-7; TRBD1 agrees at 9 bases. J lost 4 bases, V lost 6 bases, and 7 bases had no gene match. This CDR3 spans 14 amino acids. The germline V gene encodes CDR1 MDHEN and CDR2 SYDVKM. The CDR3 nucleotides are TGTGCCAGCAGCAAAACAGGGGGCGCGTACGAGCAGTACTTC. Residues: CASSKTGGAYEQYF.

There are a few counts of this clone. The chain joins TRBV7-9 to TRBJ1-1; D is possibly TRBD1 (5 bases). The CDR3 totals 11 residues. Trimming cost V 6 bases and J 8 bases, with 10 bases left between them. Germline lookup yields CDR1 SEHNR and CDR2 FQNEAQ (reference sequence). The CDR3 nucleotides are TGTGCCAGCAGGGCGGGGGAAGAAGCTTTCTTT. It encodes CASRAGEEAFF. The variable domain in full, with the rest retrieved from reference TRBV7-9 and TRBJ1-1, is DTGVSQNPRHKITKRGQNVTFRCDPISEHNRLYWYRQTLGQGPEFLTYFQNEAQLEKSRLLSDRFSAERPKGSFSTLEIQRTEQGDSAMYLCASRAGEEAFFGQGTRLTVV.

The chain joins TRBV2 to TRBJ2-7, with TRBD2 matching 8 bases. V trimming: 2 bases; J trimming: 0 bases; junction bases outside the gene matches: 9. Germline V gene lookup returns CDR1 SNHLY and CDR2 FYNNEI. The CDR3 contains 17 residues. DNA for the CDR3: TGTGCCAGCAGTGAACGAGGACTAGCCCCCCCCTCCTACGAGCAGTACTTC. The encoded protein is CASSERGLAPPSYEQYF.

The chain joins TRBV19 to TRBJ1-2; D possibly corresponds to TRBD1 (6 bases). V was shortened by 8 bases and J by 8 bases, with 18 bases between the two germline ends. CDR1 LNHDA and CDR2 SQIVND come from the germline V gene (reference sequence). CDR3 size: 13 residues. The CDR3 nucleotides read TGTGCCAGTGGGGGCAGACCCCAAGGGGGCTACACCTTC. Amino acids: CASGGRPQGGYTF.

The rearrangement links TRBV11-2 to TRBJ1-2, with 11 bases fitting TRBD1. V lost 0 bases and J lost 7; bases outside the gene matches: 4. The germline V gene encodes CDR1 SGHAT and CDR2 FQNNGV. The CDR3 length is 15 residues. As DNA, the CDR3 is TGTGCCAGCAGCTTAGACCTGGGGACAGGGGGTGGCTACACCTTC. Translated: CASSLDLGTGGGYTF.

CDR3 amino acids: CASSIVQGAGNQPQHF. The DNA of the CDR3 is TGTGCCAGTAGTATAGTTCAGGGGGCTGGCAATCAGCCCCAGCATTTT. The V call is TRBV19, the J call TRBJ1-5, with TRBD1 identical over 8 bases. CDR3 length equals 16 residues. CDR1 and CDR2 (germline): LNHDA, SQIVND (reference sequence). Trimming at V came to 1 base and at J to 2 bases, leaving 4 bases not matched to a gene.

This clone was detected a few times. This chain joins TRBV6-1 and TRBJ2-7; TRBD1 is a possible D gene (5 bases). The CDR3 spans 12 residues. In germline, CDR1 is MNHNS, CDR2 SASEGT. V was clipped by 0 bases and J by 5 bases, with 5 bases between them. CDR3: CASSEAGDEQYF. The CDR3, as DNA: TGTGCCAGCAGTGAAGCAGGGGACGAGCAGTACTTC.

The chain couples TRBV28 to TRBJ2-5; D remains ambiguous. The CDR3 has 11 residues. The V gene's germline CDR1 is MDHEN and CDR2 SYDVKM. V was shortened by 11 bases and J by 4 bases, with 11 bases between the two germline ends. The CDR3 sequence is CASYSGETQYF. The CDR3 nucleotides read TGTGCCTCTTACTCGGGAGAGACCCAGTACTTC.

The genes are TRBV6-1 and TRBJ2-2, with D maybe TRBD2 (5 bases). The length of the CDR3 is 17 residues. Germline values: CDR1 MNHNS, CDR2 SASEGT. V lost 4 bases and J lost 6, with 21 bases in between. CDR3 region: CASSGNSDSAAAGELFF. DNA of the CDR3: TGTGCCAGCAGTGGGAACTCGGACTCGGCAGCCGCCGGGGAGCTGTTTTTT.

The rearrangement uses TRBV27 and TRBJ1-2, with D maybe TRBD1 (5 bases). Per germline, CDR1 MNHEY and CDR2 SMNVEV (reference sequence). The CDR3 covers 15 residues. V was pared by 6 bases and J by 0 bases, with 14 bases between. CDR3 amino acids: CASSVRGRANYGYTF. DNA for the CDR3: TGTGCCAGCAGCGTTAGGGGCAGGGCTAACTATGGCTACACCTTC.

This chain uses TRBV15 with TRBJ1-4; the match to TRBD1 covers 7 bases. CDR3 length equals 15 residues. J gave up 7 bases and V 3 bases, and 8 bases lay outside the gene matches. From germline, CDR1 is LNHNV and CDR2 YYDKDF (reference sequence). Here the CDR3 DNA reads TGTGCCACCAGCAGGGCGGTGAGGGGGCTTGAAAAACTGTTTTTT. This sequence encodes CATSRAVRGLEKLFF.

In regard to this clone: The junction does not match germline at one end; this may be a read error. CDR3 coding DNA: TGTGCCAGCAGCTTAGAGGTTAAGGACTACGTGCAGTACTTC. Translation gives CASSLEVKDYVQYF. This chain uses TRBV7-6 with TRBJ2-7; D perhaps matches TRBD2 (6 bases). Looked up from germline, CDR1 is SGHVS and CDR2 is FNYEAQ. The CDR3 sequence is 14 residues long.

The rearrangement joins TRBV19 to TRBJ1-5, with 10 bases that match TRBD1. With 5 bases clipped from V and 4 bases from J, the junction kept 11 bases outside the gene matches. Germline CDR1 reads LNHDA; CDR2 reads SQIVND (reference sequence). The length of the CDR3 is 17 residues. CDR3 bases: TGTGCCAGTAGTGTCGGGACAGGGGCCATAGGGAATCAGCCCCAGCATTTT. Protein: CASSVGTGAIGNQPQHF. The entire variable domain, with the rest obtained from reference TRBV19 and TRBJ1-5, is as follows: DGGITQSPKYLFRKEGQNVTLSCEQNLNHDAMYWYRQDPGQGLRLIYYSQIVNDFQKGDIAEGYSVSREKKESFPLTVTSAQKNPTAFYLCASSVGTGAIGNQPQHFGDGTRLSIL.

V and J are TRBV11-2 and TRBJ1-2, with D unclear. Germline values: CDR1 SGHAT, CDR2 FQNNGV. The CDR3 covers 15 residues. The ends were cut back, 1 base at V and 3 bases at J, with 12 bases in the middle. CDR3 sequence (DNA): TGTGCCAGCAGCTTAGGGCGCAGCGCTTACTATGGCTACACCTTC. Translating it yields CASSLGRSAYYGYTF.

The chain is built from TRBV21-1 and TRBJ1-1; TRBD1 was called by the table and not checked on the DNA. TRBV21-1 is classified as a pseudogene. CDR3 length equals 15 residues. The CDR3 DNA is TGTGCCAGCAACAGGGGGAGGCGGCTGAACACTGAAGCTTTCTTT. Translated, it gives CASNRGRRLNTEAFF.

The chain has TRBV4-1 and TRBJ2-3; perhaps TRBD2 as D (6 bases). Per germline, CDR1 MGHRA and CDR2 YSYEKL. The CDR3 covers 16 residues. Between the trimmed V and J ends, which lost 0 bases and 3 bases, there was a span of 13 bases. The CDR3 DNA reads TGCGCCAGCAGCCAAGAATTAGTCCTAGCGACAGATACGCAGTATTTT. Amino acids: CASSQELVLATDTQYF.